A single sample gave rise to the 3 T cell receptor beta chains below, sequenced in a study of T cells in Graves' hyperthyroidism and ophthalmopathy. Amplified TCR beta CDR3 regions came from RNA transcripts. The study used the HTBI primer set for a first-round RT-PCR of the TCR CDR3. TCRdb redid the calling of the multiplex PCR reads with MiXCR, one entry per CDR3 protein. The sample carries approximately 400,000 distinct CDR3 sequences, 15% to 18% recorded once. The sequenced sample consisted of blood. The source of these receptors is a woman younger than 35 with Graves' hyperthyroidism.

V usage is TRBV19 and J usage is TRBJ1-6; no definite D call. V was trimmed by 5 bases and J by 3 bases, leaving 8 bases between them. This CDR3 has 14 residues. Germline V lookup: CDR1 LNHDA, CDR2 SQIVND (reference sequence). The CDR3 DNA reads TGTGCCAGTAGTGCCCGGAACTATAATTCACCCCTCCACTTT. Encoded protein: CASSARNYNSPLHF.

This clonotype has ten or more counts. V is TRBV11-2 and J is TRBJ2-7; D unclear. CDR3 length: 13 residues. Between the trimmed V and J ends, which lost 4 bases and 2 bases, there was a span of 9 bases. Germline-derived CDR1 and CDR2 are SGHAT and FQNNGV. The CDR3 region is CASSYVVTYEQYF. The CDR3 DNA follows: TGTGCCAGCAGCTACGTAGTAACCTACGAGCAGTACTTC.

In its sample, this clonotype was seen many times. The V call is TRBV27, the J call TRBJ2-7; 7 positions match TRBD2. Germline values: CDR1 MNHEY, CDR2 SMNVEV (reference sequence). With V trimmed by 2 bases and J by 6 bases, 7 bases remained unmatched. The CDR3 is 14 residues long. The CDR3 sequence is CASSLRREMGEQYF. In DNA form, the CDR3 reads TGTGCCAGCAGTTTAAGGCGGGAGATGGGCGAGCAGTACTTC.